The T cell receptor (beta chain) described here comes from a study of T cell responses to AZD1222 COVID-19 vaccine. A word on this clone: What it binds is unknown.

The assay was immunoSEQ multiplex PCR, and TCRdb's table has in-frame clones only and misses some. This table has some 95,000 clones, around nine tenths appearing once. Study-level results: The CD4 TCRs associated with vaccination extended across spike and predominated at 160-218 and 743-854. Donors in the cohort were predominantly white British and more often female, and clonal diversity was possibly underestimated. Two AZD1222 administrations were followed by greater Spike-specific TCR breadth and depth.

CDR3 length: 14 residues. Germline V gene data show CDR1 as SQVTM and CDR2 as ANQGSEA. Germline trimming cut 6 bases from V and 2 bases from J; bases unmatched to any gene: 4. V and J are TRBV29-1 and TRBJ2-7, with 13 bases that match TRBD2. The source of this sequence is an adult who received the AZD1222 COVID-19 vaccine. The starting material was peripheral blood, obtained 28 days after the second AZD1222 dose. The CDR3 DNA sequence: TGCAGCGTGGGACTAGCGGGGCGAACCTACGAGCAGTACTTC. It is translated as CSVGLAGRTYEQYF.